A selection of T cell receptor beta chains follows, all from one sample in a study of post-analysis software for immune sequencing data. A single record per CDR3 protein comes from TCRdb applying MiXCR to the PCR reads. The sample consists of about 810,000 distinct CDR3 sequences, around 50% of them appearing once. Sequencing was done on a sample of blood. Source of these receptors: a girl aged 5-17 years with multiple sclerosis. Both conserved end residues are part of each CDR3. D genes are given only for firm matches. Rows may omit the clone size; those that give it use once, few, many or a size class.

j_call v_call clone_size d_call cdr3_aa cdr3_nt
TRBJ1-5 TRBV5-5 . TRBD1 CASSSGQGGSNQPQHF TGTGCCAGCAGCTCCGGACAGGGGGGTTCCAATCAGCCCCAGCATTTT
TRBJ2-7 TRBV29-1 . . CSAHLTAAEQYF TGCAGCGCCCACCTCACAGCTGCCGAGCAGTACTTC
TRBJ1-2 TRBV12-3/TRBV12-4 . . CAISDSANYGYTF TGTGCCATTTCGGACAGCGCTAACTATGGCTACACCTTC
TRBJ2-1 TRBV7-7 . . CASSNRETDEQFF TGTGCCAGCAGCAACAGGGAGACGGATGAGCAGTTCTTC
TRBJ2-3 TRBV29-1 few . CSGGQTGDTQYF TGCAGCGGAGGACAGACTGGGGATACGCAGTATTTT
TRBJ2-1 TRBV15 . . CATSRDPGISSYNEQFF TGTGCCACCAGCAGAGATCCCGGAATAAGCTCCTACAATGAGCAGTTCTTC
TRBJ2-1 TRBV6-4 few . CASSDSGGGSYNEQFF TGTGCCAGCAGTGACTCTGGGGGAGGCTCCTACAATGAGCAGTTCTTC
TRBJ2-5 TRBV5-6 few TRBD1 CASGRTGLETQYF TGTGCCAGCGGTCGGACAGGGCTGGAGACCCAGTACTTC
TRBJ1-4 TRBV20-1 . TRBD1 CSARDRGNEKLFF TGCAGTGCAAGGGACAGGGGGAACGAAAAACTGTTTTTT
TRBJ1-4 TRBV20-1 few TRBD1 CSASRQGEGELFF TGCAGTGCTAGTAGACAGGGGGAAGGTGAACTGTTTTTT
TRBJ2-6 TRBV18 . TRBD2 CASSGGGAASGANVLTF TGTGCCAGCTCGGGCGGGGGTGCCGCTTCGGGGGCCAACGTCCTGACTTTC
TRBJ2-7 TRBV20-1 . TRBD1 CSALPSTGTLLRQYF TGCAGTGCCCTCCCGTCGACAGGGACCCTTTTGAGGCAGTACTTC
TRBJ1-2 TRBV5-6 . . CASSPEETGPGYTF TGTGCCAGCAGTCCCGAAGAAACAGGGCCGGGCTACACCTTC
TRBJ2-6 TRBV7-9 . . CASSSVGTGNSGANVLTF TGTGCCAGCAGCTCTGTGGGAACAGGGAACTCTGGGGCCAACGTCCTGACTTTC
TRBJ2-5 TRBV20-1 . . CSAREGSKETQYF TGCAGTGCTAGGGAGGGTTCTAAAGAGACCCAGTACTTC
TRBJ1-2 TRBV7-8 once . CASSLGPGIYGYTF TGTGCCAGCAGCTTAGGCCCAGGGATCTATGGCTACACCTTC
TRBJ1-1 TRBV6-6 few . CASRAGRSHTEAFF TGTGCCAGCAGAGCGGGACGGAGCCACACTGAAGCTTTCTTT
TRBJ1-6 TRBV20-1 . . CSAFGSSYNSPLHF TGCAGTGCTTTTGGGAGCTCCTATAATTCACCCCTCCACTTT
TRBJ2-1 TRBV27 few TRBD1 CASGKQGAVYNEQFF TGTGCCAGCGGGAAACAGGGGGCCGTCTACAATGAGCAGTTCTTC
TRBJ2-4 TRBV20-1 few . CSARDGAPLLAAKNIQYF TGCAGTGCTAGAGATGGGGCGCCCCTCTTGGCAGCCAAAAACATTCAGTACTTC
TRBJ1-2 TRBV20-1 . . CSARLDSIGYGYTF TGCAGTGCTAGATTGGACAGCATTGGGTATGGCTACACCTTC
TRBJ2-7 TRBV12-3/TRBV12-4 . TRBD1 CASSLGSRTGAYEQYF TGTGCCAGCAGTTTAGGATCTAGGACAGGGGCCTACGAGCAGTACTTC
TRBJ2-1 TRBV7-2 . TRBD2 CASSLVVGGGDEQFF TGTGCCAGCAGCTTAGTGGTCGGGGGAGGGGATGAGCAGTTCTTC
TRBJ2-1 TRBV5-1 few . CASNSVGDRNNEQFF TGCGCCAGCAACAGCGTAGGGGACCGGAACAATGAGCAGTTCTTC
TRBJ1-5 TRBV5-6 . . CASSLGSDQPQHF TGCGCCAGCAGCTTGGGGTCCGATCAGCCCCAGCATTTT
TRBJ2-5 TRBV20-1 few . CSATPRKRHPSQETQYF TGCAGTGCCACCCCCCGCAAGAGGCACCCATCCCAAGAGACCCAGTACTTC
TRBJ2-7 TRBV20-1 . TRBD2 CSASTSARSYEQYF TGCAGTGCTTCGACTAGCGCTAGAAGCTACGAGCAGTACTTC
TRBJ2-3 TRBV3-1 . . CASSQDVGISDTQYF TGTGCCAGCAGCCAAGATGTGGGAATCTCAGATACGCAGTATTTT
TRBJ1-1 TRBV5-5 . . CASSFPRSHAAFF TGTGCCAGCAGCTTTCCACGGTCCCACGCGGCTTTCTTT
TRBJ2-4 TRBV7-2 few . CASSLALGAKNIQYF TGTGCCAGCAGCTTAGCGTTGGGGGCCAAAAACATTCAGTACTTC
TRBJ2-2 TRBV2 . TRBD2 CASRRGGYTGELFF TGTGCCAGCAGGCGGGGGGGCTACACCGGGGAGCTGTTTTTT
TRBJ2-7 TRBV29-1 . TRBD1 CSVEGQGTYEQYF TGCAGCGTTGAGGGACAGGGGACCTACGAGCAGTACTTC
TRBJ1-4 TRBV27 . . CASSPSDSGYGWHNEKLFF TGTGCCAGCAGTCCGTCGGACAGTGGGTACGGATGGCATAATGAAAAACTGTTTTTT
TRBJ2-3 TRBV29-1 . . CSVALPMRQRADTQYF TGCAGCGTTGCCCTCCCCATGAGGCAAAGGGCAGATACGCAGTATTTT
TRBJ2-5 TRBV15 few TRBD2 CATSLAGTQETQYF TGTGCCACCAGCCTAGCGGGAACACAAGAGACCCAGTACTTC
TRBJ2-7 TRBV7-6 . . CASSQPPGSSRDEQYF TGTGCCAGCAGCCAACCTCCGGGATCCTCAAGAGACGAGCAGTACTTC
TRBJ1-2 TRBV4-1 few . CASSQDPGVYGYTF TGCGCCAGCAGCCAAGATCCCGGCGTCTATGGCTACACCTTC
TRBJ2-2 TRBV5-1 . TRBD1 CASTTGANTGELFF TGCGCCAGCACCACAGGGGCAAACACCGGGGAGCTGTTTTTT
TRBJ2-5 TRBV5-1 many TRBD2 CASSLAGAETQYF TGTGCCAGCAGTCTAGCGGGAGCGGAGACCCAGTACTTC
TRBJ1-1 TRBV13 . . CASSLGGAAEAFF TGTGCCAGCAGCTTAGGTGGGGCCGCTGAAGCTTTCTTT
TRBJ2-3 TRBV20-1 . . CSAGQIASTDTQYF TGCAGTGCTGGGCAGATCGCTTCCACAGATACGCAGTATTTT
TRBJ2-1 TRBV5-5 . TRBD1 CASSRDRVSYNEQFF TGTGCCAGCAGCAGGGACAGGGTCTCCTACAATGAGCAGTTCTTC
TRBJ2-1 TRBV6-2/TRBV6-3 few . CASSHSKEQFF TGTGCCAGCAGCCACAGTAAGGAGCAGTTCTTC
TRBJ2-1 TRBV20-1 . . CSASSMDHLSYNEQFF TGCAGTGCTAGTAGTATGGACCACCTCTCCTACAATGAGCAGTTCTTC
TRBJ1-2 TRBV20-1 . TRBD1 CSAIRQGANYGYTF TGCAGTGCCATAAGACAGGGAGCTAACTATGGCTACACCTTC
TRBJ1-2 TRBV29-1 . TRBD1 CSVDGTGSLDGYTF TGCAGCGTTGATGGGACAGGGAGTCTGGATGGCTACACCTTC
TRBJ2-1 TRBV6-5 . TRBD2 CASSYAGLAYNEQFF TGTGCCAGCAGTTACGCAGGACTAGCGTACAATGAGCAGTTCTTC
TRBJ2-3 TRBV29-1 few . CSVGVAQTSTDTQYF TGCAGCGTTGGGGTAGCCCAAACCTCCACAGATACGCAGTATTTT
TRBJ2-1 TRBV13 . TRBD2 CASSVPAGTSGGYNEQFF TGTGCCAGCAGCGTTCCAGCCGGGACTAGCGGGGGCTACAATGAGCAGTTCTTC
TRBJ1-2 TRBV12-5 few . CASGLLPGSYGYTF TGTGCTAGTGGTTTGTTACCAGGATCCTATGGCTACACCTTC
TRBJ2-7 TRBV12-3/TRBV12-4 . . CASSLGAAGQYF TGTGCCAGCAGTTTAGGAGCGGCGGGGCAGTACTTC
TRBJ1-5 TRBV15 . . CAIGRGSNQPQHF TGTGCCATCGGGAGGGGTAGCAATCAGCCCCAGCATTTT
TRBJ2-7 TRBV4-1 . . CASSQVSRGGADEQYF TGCGCCAGCAGCCAAGTTTCGAGAGGGGGGGCTGATGAGCAGTACTTC
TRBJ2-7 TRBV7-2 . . CASSLAGLGRGFEQYF TGTGCCAGCAGCTTAGCGGGACTCGGGAGAGGCTTCGAGCAGTACTTC
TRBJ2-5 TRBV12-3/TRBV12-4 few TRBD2 CASSPRLAEIRFTQETQYF TGTGCCAGCAGCCCGAGACTAGCGGAGATTCGTTTTACCCAAGAGACCCAGTACTTC
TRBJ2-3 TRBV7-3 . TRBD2 CASSHSGSSTDTQYF TGTGCCAGCAGCCACAGCGGGAGCAGTACAGATACGCAGTATTTT
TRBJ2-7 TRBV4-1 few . CASSQEWPTDAYEQYF TGCGCCAGCAGCCAAGAATGGCCGACTGACGCCTACGAGCAGTACTTC
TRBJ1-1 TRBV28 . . CASSLTYSGAFF TGTGCCAGCAGTTTGACCTATTCCGGGGCTTTCTTT
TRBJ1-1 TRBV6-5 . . CASSHPRGRSLAFF TGTGCCAGCAGTCATCCTCGGGGGCGATCGTTGGCTTTCTTT